This TCR beta chain was identified in a study of blood T cell repertoires in COVID-19. Study at large: The samples span acute and convalescent COVID-19 from the United States, Italy and Spain. T cells, B-cell-depleted T cells, or PBMCs supplied cDNA or gDNA.

In the authors' methods: From reference gene primer amplification, estimates of nucleated cell counts were derived. Some clones are missing from TCRdb's copy, which holds only in-frame ones; the method was immunoSEQ multiplex PCR. The DNA was the basis for D and trimming; V, J and clone size are from that table. The sample consists of over 200,000 clones, roughly four fifths of them appearing once. The count of this clone is one. Between the trimmed V and J ends, which lost 1 base and 2 bases, there was a span of 9 bases. Germline V CDR1 and CDR2: SGHVS, FQNEAQ. CDR3 length: 15 amino acids. The chain couples TRBV7-8 to TRBJ1-5; D uncertain. The receptor was isolated from a woman aged 40 to 50 with acute or convalescent COVID-19. The sequenced sample was peripheral blood. The CDR3 sequence is CASSLERFGNQPQHF. Here the CDR3 DNA reads TGTGCCAGCAGCTTAGAGCGTTTCGGCAATCAGCCCCAGCATTTT.